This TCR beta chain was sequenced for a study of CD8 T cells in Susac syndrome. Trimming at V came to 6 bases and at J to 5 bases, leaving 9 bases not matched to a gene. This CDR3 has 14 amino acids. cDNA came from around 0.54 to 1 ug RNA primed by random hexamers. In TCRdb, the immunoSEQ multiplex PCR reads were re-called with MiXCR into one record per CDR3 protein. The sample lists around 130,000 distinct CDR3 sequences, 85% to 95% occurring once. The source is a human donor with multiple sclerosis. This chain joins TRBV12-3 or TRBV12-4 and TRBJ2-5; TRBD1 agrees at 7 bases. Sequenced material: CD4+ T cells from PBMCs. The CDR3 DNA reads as TGTGCCAGCAGCCTAGGGGACAGACGGGAGACCCAGTACTTC. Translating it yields CASSLGDRRETQYF.